What follows describes a single T cell receptor beta chain. Its antigen is unidentified. Trimming at V came to 5 bases and at J to 0 bases, leaving 7 bases not matched to a gene. Germline loops: CDR1 SGHVS, CDR2 FNYEAQ. CDR3 size: 16 residues. The data stem from a study of cytomegalovirus exposure and HLA in healthy donors. Whole-study results and caveats: Most sequenced TCRs were rare (though some public TCRs occurred in many donors).

The donors formed part of the roughly 120-subject validation cohort, distinct from the roughly 630-subject first cohort. The assay was immunoSEQ multiplex PCR, and TCRdb's table has in-frame clones only and misses some. Of roughly 230,000 clones in the sample, roughly 87% are singletons; the top ten hold roughly 3%. The TCR originated in a woman under 40 in good health and CMV-seronegative. V usage is TRBV7-6 and J usage is TRBJ2-3, with TRBD2 matching 8 bases. Source material: PBMCs. CDR3 loop: CASSAPTSGSTDTQYF. CDR3 bases: TGTGCCAGCAGCGCACCAACTAGCGGAAGCACAGATACGCAGTATTTT. The full variable domain, completed using reference TRBV7-6 and TRBJ2-3, is GAGVSQSPRYKVTKRGQDVALRCDPISGHVSLYWYRQALGQGPEFLTYFNYEAQQDKSGLPNDRFSAERPEGSISTLTIQRTEQRDSAMYRCASSAPTSGSTDTQYFGPGTRLTVL.